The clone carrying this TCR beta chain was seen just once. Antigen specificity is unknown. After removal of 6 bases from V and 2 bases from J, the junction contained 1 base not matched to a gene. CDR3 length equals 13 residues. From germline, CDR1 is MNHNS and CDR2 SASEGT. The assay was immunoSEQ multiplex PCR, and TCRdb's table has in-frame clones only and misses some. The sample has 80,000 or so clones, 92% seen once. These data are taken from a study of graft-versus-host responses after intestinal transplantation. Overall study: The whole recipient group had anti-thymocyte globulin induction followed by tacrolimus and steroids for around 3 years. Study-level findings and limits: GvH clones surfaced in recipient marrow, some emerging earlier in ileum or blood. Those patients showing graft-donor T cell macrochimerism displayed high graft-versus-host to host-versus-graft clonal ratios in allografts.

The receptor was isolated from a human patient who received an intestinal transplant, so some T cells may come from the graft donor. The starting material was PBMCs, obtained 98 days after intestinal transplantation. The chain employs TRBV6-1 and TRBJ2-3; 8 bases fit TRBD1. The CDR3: CASRGQATDTQYF. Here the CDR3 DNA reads TGTGCCAGCAGGGGACAGGCCACAGATACGCAGTATTTT.